These 21 T cell receptor beta chains share one sample of origin, sequenced in a study of OX40 agonist ivuxolimab in advanced cancers. Clones were sequenced by immunoSEQ multiplex PCR, and TCRdb holds only the in-frame ones, with some missing. Of tens of thousands of clones listed, around 81% are singletons. Sequences were derived from CD4+ or CD8+ T cells sorted from blood, sampled in a trial of the OX40 agonist ivuxolimab. Receptors originate from an adult with an advanced solid tumor such as melanoma, head and neck, liver or kidney cancer.

The rearrangement uses TRBV4-1 and TRBJ2-1; 8 positions match TRBD2. The CDR3 has 14 residues. V lost 4 bases to trimming and J lost 3 bases; unmatched junction nucleotides: 2. CDR1 MGHRA and CDR2 YSYEKL come from the germline V gene. The CDR3 loop is CASSLSGSYNEQFF. In nucleotides, the CDR3 is TGCGCCAGCAGCCTCAGCGGGAGCTACAATGAGCAGTTCTTC.

The rearrangement links TRBV19 to TRBJ1-5; maybe TRBD1 (5 bases). V lost 0 bases and J 11 bases, leaving 17 bases between the germline ends. CDR3 length equals 15 residues. Germline lookup yields CDR1 LNHDA and CDR2 SQIVND (reference sequence). CDR3 in DNA: TGTGCCAGTAGTATAGATCGGGACCTCCGGTTGGCCCAGCATTTT. It is translated as CASSIDRDLRLAQHF.

V and J are TRBV11-2 and TRBJ1-3, with 7 bases lining up with TRBD1. The CDR3 sequence is 16 residues long. Germline CDR1 SGHAT, CDR2 FQNNGV. The ends lost 5 bases at V and 10 bases at J; junction bases unmatched: 17. Here the CDR3 reads CASSGGQVSGETTIYF. Written as DNA, the CDR3 is TGTGCCAGCAGCGGAGGACAGGTGTCCGGGGAAACAACCATATATTTT.

The chain couples TRBV6-4 to TRBJ2-1; 7 bases are shared with TRBD2. The CDR3 runs 13 residues. Trimming at V came to 5 bases and at J to 7 bases, leaving 5 bases not matched to a gene. Per germline, CDR1 MRHNA and CDR2 SNTAGT. CDR3 amino acids: CASSRLAGNEQFF. CDR3 DNA sequence: TGTGCCAGCAGTCGACTAGCTGGGAATGAGCAGTTCTTC.

The chain links TRBV20-1 to TRBJ2-1, with unresolved D. This CDR3 has 10 amino acids. V was pared by 5 bases and J by 9 bases, with 8 bases between. From germline, CDR1 is DFQATT and CDR2 SNEGSKA (reference sequence). Written as DNA, the CDR3 is TGCAGTGCTGCTTTGGGTGAGCAGTTCTTC. Translated, it gives CSAALGEQFF.

The J gene is TRBJ2-7, the V gene TRBV11-3; TRBD2 aligns across 8 bases. Trimming at V came to 5 bases and at J to 2 bases, leaving 11 bases not matched to a gene. CDR1 is SGHNT and CDR2 is YENEEA in the germline V gene. CDR3 length: 16 amino acids. The CDR3: CASSPRSGSRPYEQYF. The DNA of the CDR3 is TGTGCCAGCAGCCCACGAAGCGGGAGCCGCCCCTACGAGCAGTACTTC.

CDR3 protein: CASSQDSQPGNTIYF. The CDR3 region has the DNA TGCGCCAGCAGCCAGGACAGTCAACCTGGAAACACCATATATTTT. The J gene is TRBJ1-3, the V gene TRBV5-1; the D gene is possibly TRBD1 (6 bases). V gave up 4 bases and J gave up 2 bases, with 13 bases separating them. The CDR3 totals 15 residues. The germline CDR1 and CDR2 sequences are SGHRS and YFSETQ.

The chain recombines TRBV28 with TRBJ1-1; 8 bases agree with TRBD1. There are 15 residues in the CDR3. Germline lookup yields CDR1 MDHEN and CDR2 SYDVKM. Trimming cost V 4 bases and J 5 bases; bases outside gene matches: 9. The DNA for the CDR3 is TGTGCCAGCAGTTATAATCAGGGGGCAGGGACTGAAGCTTTCTTT. Amino acid sequence: CASSYNQGAGTEAFF.

This clone was detected a few times. The chain links TRBV11-3 to TRBJ2-5, with 10 bases fitting TRBD2. CDR1 is SGHNT, CDR2 YENEEA, per germline. After removal of 0 bases from V and 4 bases from J, the junction contained 2 bases not matched to a gene. The CDR3 is 15 amino acids. The CDR3 spells CASSLEAGGGETQYF. DNA for the CDR3: TGTGCCAGCAGCTTAGAAGCGGGAGGGGGAGAGACCCAGTACTTC. The full variable domain, with the rest looked up from reference TRBV11-3 and TRBJ2-5, is EAGVVQSPRYKIIEKKQPVAFWCNPISGHNTLYWYLQNLGQGPELLIRYENEEAVDDSQLPKDRFSAERLKGVDSTLKIQPAELGDSAVYLCASSLEAGGGETQYFGPGTRLLVL.

This chain links TRBV7-2 with TRBJ1-1; no definite D call. Trimming removed 5 bases from V and 1 base from J, with 8 bases in between. CDR1 is SGHTA, CDR2 FQGNSA, per germline. This CDR3 is 13 amino acids long. The CDR3 sequence: CASSKPPNTEAFF. As DNA, the CDR3 is TGTGCCAGCAGCAAGCCACCGAACACTGAAGCTTTCTTT.

The chain couples TRBV10-3 to TRBJ2-7, with a weak D call TRBD1 (6 bases). Trimming shortened V by 7 bases and J by 1 base, and 20 bases separated the two germline ends. The CDR3 is made up of 16 amino acids. CDR1 and CDR2 (germline): ENHRY, SYGVKD. The CDR3 region is CAIMKNYRDKSYEQYF. The CDR3 nucleotides are TGTGCCATCATGAAGAACTACCGGGACAAGTCCTACGAGCAGTACTTC.

CDR3 sequence (DNA): TGTGCCAGCGCACAGGGCGTCAATCAGCCCCAGCATTTT. Translating gives CASAQGVNQPQHF. The chain combines TRBV2 with TRBJ1-5; possibly TRBD1 for D (6 bases). The CDR3 is 13 residues long. Germline values: CDR1 SNHLY, CDR2 FYNNEI. Trimming cost V 8 bases and J 3 bases, with 11 bases left between them.

The chain combines TRBV4-1 with TRBJ2-5; 13 bases are shared with TRBD2. The V gene's germline CDR1 is MGHRA and CDR2 YSYEKL. The CDR3 runs 16 residues. Trimming removed 2 bases from V and 2 bases from J; junction bases left unmatched: 2. Here the CDR3 DNA reads TGCGCCAGCAGCCAACCGGGACTAGCGGGACAAGAGACCCAGTACTTC. It codes for CASSQPGLAGQETQYF.

The chain links TRBV11-3 to TRBJ1-2; the D gene is possibly TRBD1 (5 bases). CDR1 and CDR2 (germline): SGHNT, YENEEA. The CDR3 totals 12 residues. V was pared by 1 base and J by 10 bases, with 10 bases between. CDR3 amino acids: CASSLAWGDYTF. The CDR3 DNA is TGTGCCAGCAGCTTAGCCTGGGGCGACTACACCTTC.

This sequence joins TRBV30 and TRBJ2-6; D uncertain. The germline CDR1 and CDR2 sequences are GTSNPN and SVGIG (reference sequence). The V end lost 5 bases, the J end lost 0 bases, and 5 bases lay between the germline ends. This CDR3 has 13 amino acids. This chain's CDR3 is CAWRASGANVLTF. CDR3 DNA sequence: TGTGCCTGGCGTGCCTCTGGGGCCAACGTCCTGACTTTC.

This clone has just a few counts. The rearrangement uses TRBV28 and TRBJ2-4; possible D gene TRBD2, 6 bases. The CDR3 consists of 15 residues. Trimming took 4 bases from V and 0 from J, leaving 10 bases between them. Germline V gene sequence: CDR1 MDHEN, CDR2 SYDVKM. CDR3 coding DNA: TGTGCCAGCAGTTATGGGGGGTTAGCCAAAAACATTCAGTACTTC. Its translation: CASSYGGLAKNIQYF.

The chain is built from TRBV4-2 and TRBJ2-7; 13 bases are a match to TRBD2. Losses at the gene ends were 3 bases for V and 7 bases for J; bases not matched to a gene: 6. Germline V gene data show CDR1 as LGHNA and CDR2 as YNFKEQ. The CDR3 is 15 amino acids. CDR3 amino acids: CASSQATSGRGEQYF. The CDR3 DNA follows: TGTGCCAGCAGCCAGGCAACTAGCGGGAGGGGTGAGCAGTACTTC.

The chain combines TRBV6-5 with TRBJ1-2, with D perhaps matching TRBD1 (6 bases). This CDR3 spans 13 amino acids. Germline V gene data show CDR1 as MNHEY and CDR2 as SVGAGI. V was trimmed by 5 bases and J by 4 bases, leaving 11 bases between them. CDR3 coding DNA: TGTGCCAGCAGTGAACAGGGTTCCTATGGCTACACCTTC. It translates to CASSEQGSYGYTF.

V gene TRBV6-4 combines with J gene TRBJ2-3; D remains unclear. Trimming removed 2 bases at V and 5 bases at J, with 8 bases between. Germline lookup yields CDR1 MRHNA and CDR2 SNTAGT. The CDR3 has 13 residues. This CDR3 reads CASSDTRKDTQYF. The CDR3 region has the DNA TGTGCCAGCAGTGACACCCGCAAAGATACGCAGTATTTT.

This chain uses TRBV28 with TRBJ2-7, with D unresolved. There are 12 residues in the CDR3. Trimming removed 6 bases from V and 3 bases from J, with 9 bases in between. CDR1 is MDHEN and CDR2 is SYDVKM in the germline V gene. CDR3 loop: CASRSDRYEQYF. In DNA, the CDR3 is TGTGCCAGCAGATCGGACCGCTACGAGCAGTACTTC.

The V and J genes are TRBV28 and TRBJ1-5; D is unresolved. V lost 6 bases and J lost 7, with 10 bases in between. The CDR3 is made up of 12 amino acids. The germline V gene has CDR1 MDHEN and CDR2 SYDVKM. This chain's CDR3 is CASSRRRQPQHF. The CDR3 region has the DNA TGTGCCAGCAGCCGGAGACGACAGCCCCAGCATTTT.